Listed here is a single T cell receptor beta chain. Its antigen remains unknown. This sample is drawn from a study of T cell responses to AZD1222 COVID-19 vaccine. Germline-derived CDR1 and CDR2 are MDHEN and SYDVKM. CDR3 length equals 16 residues. The V gene lost 7 bases and the J gene lost 0 bases, with 19 bases spanning the gap. Study findings and constraints: Every sample of the repertoires postdated the peak T cell response. Close to half of all spike-specific TCRs reportedly target regions of the variants that are unmutated. Two AZD1222 doses significantly raised spike-specific TCR breadth and depth over controls. Clonal diversity was possibly underestimated; the donors were predominantly white British and more often female.

Clones were read by immunoSEQ multiplex PCR, and TCRdb kept only the in-frame ones, dropping some. This sample has 150,000 to 200,000 clones; about 90% occur once, and the top ten carry roughly 1.3%. The V gene is TRBV28, the J gene TRBJ2-7; TRBD2 might be the D (6 bases). This sequence originates from an adult in good health. Source: peripheral blood, taken on day 0 of AZD1222 vaccination. CDR3: CASTRAGTPSSYEQYF. CDR3 bases: TGTGCCAGCACCCGCGCCGGGACTCCCAGCTCCTACGAGCAGTACTTC.